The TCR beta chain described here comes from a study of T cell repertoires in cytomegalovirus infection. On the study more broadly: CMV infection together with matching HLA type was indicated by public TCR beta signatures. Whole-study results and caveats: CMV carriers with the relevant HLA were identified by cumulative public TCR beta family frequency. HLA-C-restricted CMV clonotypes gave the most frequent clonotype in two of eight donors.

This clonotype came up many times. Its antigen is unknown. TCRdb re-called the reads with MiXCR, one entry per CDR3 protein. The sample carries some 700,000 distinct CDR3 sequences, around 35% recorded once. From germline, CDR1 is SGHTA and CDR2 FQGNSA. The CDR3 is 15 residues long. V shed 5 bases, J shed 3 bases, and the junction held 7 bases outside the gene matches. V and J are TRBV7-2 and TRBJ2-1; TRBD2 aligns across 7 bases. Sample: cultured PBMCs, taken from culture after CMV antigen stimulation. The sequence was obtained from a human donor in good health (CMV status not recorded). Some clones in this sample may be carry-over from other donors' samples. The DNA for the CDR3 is TGTGCCAGCAGCCAGATAGCGGGCTACTACAATGAGCAGTTCTTC. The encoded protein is CASSQIAGYYNEQFF.